This TCR beta chain was sequenced for a study of blood T cell repertoires in COVID-19. Study-level information: Sites in the United States, Italy and Spain provided acute and convalescent COVID-19 samples.

Per the original methods: Cell counts per sample came from amplifying reference gene primers. Here immunoSEQ multiplex PCR was the method, and the copy in TCRdb shows in-frame clones only, minus some. V, J and clone size were drawn from that table, and D and trimming were deduced from the DNA. The table records 200,000 to 250,000 clones, about 90% of them present only once. This CDR3 has 13 residues. V was pared by 7 bases and J by 6 bases, with 13 bases between. Germline V CDR1 and CDR2: LNHDA, SQIVND (reference sequence). A single count supports this clone. Sequencing input: peripheral blood. This chain uses TRBV19 with TRBJ1-5; D is unclear. This clonotype originated in a man between 18 and 35 years old with active or convalescent COVID-19. The CDR3, as DNA: TGTGCCAGTAACGAGGTTAACGGTCAGCCCCAGCATTTT. Its translation is CASNEVNGQPQHF.